These 7 T cell receptor beta chains originate from one sample sequenced in a study of lymphopenia after photon versus proton radiotherapy. Using immunoSEQ multiplex PCR, the repertoire was profiled, and TCRdb retains in-frame clones only, with some absent. In the table there are 65,000 to 85,000 clones, 85% to 95% of which are singletons. Material: peripheral blood, obtained from a patient treated with photon-based radiotherapy. The receptors derive from a woman aged 40 to 49 with cholangiocarcinoma.

The table lists this clone with a count of one. This chain connects TRBV5-8 to TRBJ1-3; a weak D match, TRBD1 (5 bases). The CDR3 contains 15 residues. Per germline, CDR1 SGHTS and CDR2 YDEGEE. Trimming cost V 2 bases and J 6 bases, with 15 bases left between them. The CDR3 DNA reads as TGTGCCAGCAGCTTCGGGGGTATTATCGCAAACACCATATATTTT. It translates to CASSFGGIIANTIYF.

The chain employs TRBV6-1 and TRBJ1-2, with D possibly TRBD1 on 6 matching bases. The V gene lost 8 bases and the J gene lost 0 bases, with 16 bases spanning the gap. CDR3 length: 15 amino acids. Germline loops: CDR1 MNHNS, CDR2 SASEGT. The CDR3 nucleotides read TGTGCCAGCTTAATACAGGGAGGAGCTAACTATGGCTACACCTTC. Its translation is CASLIQGGANYGYTF.

The J gene is TRBJ1-1, the V gene TRBV27; TRBD1 might be the D (6 bases). V was shortened by 2 bases and J by 5 bases, with 15 bases between the two germline ends. Germline lookup yields CDR1 MNHEY and CDR2 SMNVEV (reference sequence). The CDR3 covers 15 residues. CDR3 region: CASSLTGGSGTEAFF. The CDR3 nucleotides are TGTGCCAGCAGTTTAACGGGGGGCTCCGGGACTGAAGCTTTCTTT.

This clone was counted only a few times. The chain combines TRBV29-1 with TRBJ2-3; D remains ambiguous. Per the germline V gene, CDR1 is SQVTM and CDR2 is ANQGSEA. The germline V and J ends were trimmed by 4 bases and 0 bases, with 11 bases remaining between them. CDR3 length: 14 residues. CDR3 sequence: CSVVGLSSTDTQYF. In DNA form, the CDR3 reads TGCAGCGTTGTAGGGCTGTCTAGCACAGATACGCAGTATTTT.

This sequence joins TRBV2 and TRBJ2-5; the D gene is possibly TRBD1 (5 bases). This CDR3 contains 15 residues. From germline, CDR1 is SNHLY and CDR2 FYNNEI. V was cut by 10 bases and J by 4 bases, with 22 bases left in between. The CDR3 region has the DNA TGTGCCACGAGATCGACAGCCCCCGACCCAGAGACCCAGTACTTC. Its protein product is CATRSTAPDPETQYF.

The chain couples TRBV6-5 to TRBJ1-1; D remains ambiguous. The V end lost 0 bases, the J end lost 7 bases, and 9 bases lay between the germline ends. CDR3 length equals 13 residues. The germline V gene encodes CDR1 MNHEY and CDR2 SVGAGI. CDR3 in DNA: TGTGCCAGCAGTTACTCGCGCAGGAATGAAGCTTTCTTT. Translated: CASSYSRRNEAFF.

The chain links TRBV7-9 to TRBJ1-1; D ambiguous. The CDR3 length is 12 residues. Germline-derived CDR1 and CDR2 are SEHNR and FQNEAQ (reference sequence). CDR3 in amino acids: CVSVGMNTEAFF. Here the CDR3 DNA reads TGTGTCTCGGTGGGAATGAACACTGAAGCTTTCTTT.